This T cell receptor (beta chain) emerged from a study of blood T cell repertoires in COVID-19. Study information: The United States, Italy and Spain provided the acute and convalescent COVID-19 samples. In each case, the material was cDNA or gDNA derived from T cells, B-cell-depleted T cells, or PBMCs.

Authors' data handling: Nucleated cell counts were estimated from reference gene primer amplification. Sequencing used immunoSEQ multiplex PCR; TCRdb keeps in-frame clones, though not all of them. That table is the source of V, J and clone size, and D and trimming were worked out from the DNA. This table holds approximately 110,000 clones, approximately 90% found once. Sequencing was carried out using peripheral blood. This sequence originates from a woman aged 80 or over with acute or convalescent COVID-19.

The CDR3 nucleotides are TGTGCCAGCAGCTATCCGGGACAGGGCAAAGAGACCCAGTACTTC. This encodes CASSYPGQGKETQYF. This chain joins TRBV5-4 and TRBJ2-5; 9 nucleotides align to TRBD1. Trimming cost V 3 bases and J 3 bases; bases outside gene matches: 6. The germline V gene encodes CDR1 SGHNT and CDR2 YYREEE (reference sequence). The CDR3 runs 15 residues.